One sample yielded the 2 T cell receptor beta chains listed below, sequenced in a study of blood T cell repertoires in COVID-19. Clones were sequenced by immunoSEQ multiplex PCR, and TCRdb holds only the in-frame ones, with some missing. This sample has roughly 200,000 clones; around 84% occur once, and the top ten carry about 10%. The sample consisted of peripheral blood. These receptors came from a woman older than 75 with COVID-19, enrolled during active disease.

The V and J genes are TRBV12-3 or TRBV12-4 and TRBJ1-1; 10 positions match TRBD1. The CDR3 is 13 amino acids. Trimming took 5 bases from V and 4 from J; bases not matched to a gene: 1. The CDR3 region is CASSRQGATEAFF. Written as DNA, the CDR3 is TGTGCCAGCAGTCGACAGGGGGCCACTGAAGCTTTCTTT.

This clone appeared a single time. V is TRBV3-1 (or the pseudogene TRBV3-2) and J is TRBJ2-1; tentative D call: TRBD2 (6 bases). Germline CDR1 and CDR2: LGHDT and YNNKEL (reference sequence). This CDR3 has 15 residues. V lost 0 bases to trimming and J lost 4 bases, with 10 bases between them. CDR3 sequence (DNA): TGTGCCAGCAGCCAAGATAGCGGCCGTTACAATGAGCAGTTCTTC. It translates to CASSQDSGRYNEQFF.